Listed below are T cell receptor beta chains from one sample, sequenced in a study of T-cell memory formation after mild COVID-19. TCRdb used MiXCR to reprocess the 5' RACE reads, holding one entry per CDR3 protein. In the table there are approximately 500,000 distinct CDR3 sequences, approximately 23% of which are singletons. Sequencing was carried out using PBMCs or a T cell subset sorted from them (not recorded which). The origin of the receptors is an adult woman who had mild COVID-19 (a few samples of this study predate the infection). Cell type and time point are not known. CDR3s include the opening cysteine and the closing phenylalanine or tryptophan.

J gene | V gene | CDR3 protein
TRBJ2-5 | TRBV7-2 | CASSTVAGRQETQYF
TRBJ2-2 | TRBV6-5 | CASSPLGGPNTGELFF
TRBJ2-1 | TRBV15 | CATSISGGLNNEQFF
TRBJ2-7 | TRBV6-6 | CASSFRTGRYEQYF
TRBJ2-6 | TRBV29-1 | CSVFRGSGANVLTF
TRBJ2-3 | TRBV5-1 | CASSLWGGSTDTQYF
TRBJ2-1 | TRBV29-1 | CSVAEGQGWNEQFF
TRBJ2-5 | TRBV4-3 | CASSTSGRLETQYF
TRBJ2-1 | TRBV7-3 | CASSSGSGGNEQFF
TRBJ2-7 | TRBV11-2 | CASSLVAGLAVSYEQYF
TRBJ1-3 | TRBV9 | CASSGSSGNTIYF
TRBJ2-7 | TRBV5-1 | CASSWGGSGARNEQYF
TRBJ1-2 | TRBV5-1 | CASILGDQFYGYTF
TRBJ1-4 | TRBV12-3/TRBV12-4 | CASSLGHDTEKLFF
TRBJ2-7 | TRBV6-5 | CASSYGTAPYEQYF
TRBJ1-1 | TRBV7-9 | CASTERRSGVNTEAFF
TRBJ2-3 | TRBV12-3/TRBV12-4 | CASSPEGRAGDTQYF
TRBJ2-3 | TRBV5-1 | CASSSASGGGTDTQYF
TRBJ1-3 | TRBV24-1 | CATSDFPVRSGNTIYF
TRBJ2-1 | TRBV27 | CSSSRNSNEQFF
TRBJ1-2 | TRBV25-1 | CASSLVRDPTGTFYGYTF
TRBJ1-2 | TRBV7-9 | CASSFGTPQRYGYTF
TRBJ2-1 | TRBV18 | CASSPGQLSNEQFF
TRBJ2-1 | TRBV10-3 | CAISAGTSGFNNEQFF
TRBJ2-2 | TRBV24-1 | CATSDGGSNTGELFF
TRBJ1-5 | TRBV6-1 | CASSEAGRGRGQPQHF
TRBJ2-1 | TRBV14 | CASSGRELDRHNEQFF